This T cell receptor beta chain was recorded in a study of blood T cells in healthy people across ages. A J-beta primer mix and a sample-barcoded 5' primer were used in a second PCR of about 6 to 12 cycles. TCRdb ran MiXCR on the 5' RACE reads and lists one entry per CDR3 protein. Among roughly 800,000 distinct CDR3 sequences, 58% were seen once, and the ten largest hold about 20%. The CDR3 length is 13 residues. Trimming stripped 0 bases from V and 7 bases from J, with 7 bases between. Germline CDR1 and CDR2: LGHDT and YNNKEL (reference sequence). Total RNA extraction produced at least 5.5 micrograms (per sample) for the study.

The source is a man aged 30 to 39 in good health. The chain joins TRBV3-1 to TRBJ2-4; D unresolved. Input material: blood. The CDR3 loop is CASSQEQTNIQYF. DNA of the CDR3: TGTGCCAGCAGCCAAGAACAAACTAACATTCAGTACTTC.